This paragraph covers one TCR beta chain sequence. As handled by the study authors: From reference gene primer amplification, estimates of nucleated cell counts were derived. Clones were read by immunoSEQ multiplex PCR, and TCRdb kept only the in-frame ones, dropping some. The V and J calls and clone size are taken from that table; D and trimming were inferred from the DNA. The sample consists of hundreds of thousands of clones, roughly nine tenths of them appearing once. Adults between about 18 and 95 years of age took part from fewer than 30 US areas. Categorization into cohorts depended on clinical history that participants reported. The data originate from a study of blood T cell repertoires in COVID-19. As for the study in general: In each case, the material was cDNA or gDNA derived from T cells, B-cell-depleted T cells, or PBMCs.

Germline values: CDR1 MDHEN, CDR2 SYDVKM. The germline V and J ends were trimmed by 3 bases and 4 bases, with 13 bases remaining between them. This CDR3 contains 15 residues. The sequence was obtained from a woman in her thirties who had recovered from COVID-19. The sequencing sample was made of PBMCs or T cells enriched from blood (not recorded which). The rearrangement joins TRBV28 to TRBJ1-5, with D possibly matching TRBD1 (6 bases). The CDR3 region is CASSLLRRGNQPQHF. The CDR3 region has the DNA TGTGCCAGCAGTTTGCTCCGCAGGGGAAATCAGCCCCAGCATTTT. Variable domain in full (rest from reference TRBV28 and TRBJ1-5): DVKVTQSSRYLVKRTGEKVFLECVQDMDHENMFWYRQDPGLGLRLIYFSYDVKMKEKGDIPEGYSVSREKKERFSLILESASTNQTSMYLCASSLLRRGNQPQHFGDGTRLSIL.